What follows are 28 T cell receptor beta chains derived from one specimen sequenced in a study of blood T cell repertoires in COVID-19. The assay was immunoSEQ multiplex PCR, and TCRdb's table has in-frame clones only and misses some. The sample lists just under 65,000 clones, roughly 76% occurring once. The sequencing input was peripheral blood. The source is a human donor in a cohort sampled during active COVID-19.

The V call is TRBV5-3, the J call TRBJ1-1; D ambiguous. TRBV5-3 is recorded as an ORF, its role being uncertain. Trimming left V 0 bases short and J 6 bases short, with 9 bases between. The CDR3 has 13 amino acids. In nucleotides, the CDR3 is TGTGCCAGAAGCTTGGACGGGTTTTCTGAAGCTTTCTTT. It encodes CARSLDGFSEAFF.

V and J are TRBV5-6 and TRBJ2-3, with 7 bases that match TRBD2. V was clipped by 6 bases and J by 2 bases; unmatched bases: 12. The germline gives CDR1 SGHDT, CDR2 YYEEEE. The CDR3 totals 16 residues. CDR3 amino acids: CASTFLRRGNTDTQYF. Here the CDR3 DNA reads TGTGCCAGCACCTTCCTGAGGCGGGGGAACACAGATACGCAGTATTTT.

The chain is built from TRBV30 and TRBJ2-1; tentative D call: TRBD1 (5 bases). From germline, CDR1 is GTSNPN and CDR2 SVGIG (reference sequence). The CDR3 is made up of 16 amino acids. V shed 3 bases and J shed 6 bases, with 21 bases lying between them. This CDR3 is CAWSHTEDTVRNEQFF. The CDR3 bases are TGTGCCTGGAGCCACACCGAGGACACGGTCCGCAATGAGCAGTTCTTC.

The chain couples TRBV6-6 to TRBJ1-3; possibly TRBD1 for D (6 bases). Per germline, CDR1 MNHNY and CDR2 SVGAGI (reference sequence). V dropped 6 bases and J dropped 2 bases, with 11 bases sitting between them. CDR3 length equals 14 residues. For the CDR3, the DNA is TGTGCCAGCAGGATTAGGACAGCTGGAAACACCATATATTTT. Protein: CASRIRTAGNTIYF.

V and J are TRBV19 and TRBJ1-1; weak D call: TRBD1 (5 bases). The V and J ends lost 3 bases and 2 bases respectively, with 10 bases between them. The V gene's germline CDR1 is LNHDA and CDR2 SQIVND (reference sequence). The CDR3 runs 14 residues. CDR3 bases: TGTGCCAGTAGTATCGGACGGACAAACACTGAAGCTTTCTTT. This codes for CASSIGRTNTEAFF.

The chain couples TRBV11-2 to TRBJ2-2; 9 bases are a match to TRBD2. Germline V lookup: CDR1 SGHAT, CDR2 FQNNGV. Losses at the gene ends were 10 bases for V and 5 bases for J; bases not matched to a gene: 11. The length of the CDR3 is 15 residues. In DNA, the CDR3 is TGTGCCACCAAGGAGGCGGGGGGGTGGACCGGGGAGCTGTTTTTT. Encoded protein: CATKEAGGWTGELFF.

This sequence joins TRBV3-1 (or the pseudogene TRBV3-2) and TRBJ1-2, with TRBD1 matching over 7 bases. The trim removed 3 bases at V and 5 bases at J, leaving 0 bases unmatched. Per germline, CDR1 LGHDT and CDR2 YNNKEL (reference sequence). The CDR3 length is 12 residues. The CDR3 loop is CASSQGQYGYTF. The CDR3 coding sequence is TGTGCCAGCAGCCAGGGACAGTATGGCTACACCTTC.

This rearrangement joins TRBV7-2 to TRBJ1-2; maybe TRBD1 (6 bases). The CDR3 loop spans 14 amino acids. V lost 3 bases, J lost 4 bases, and 12 bases lay in between. Per the germline V gene, CDR1 is SGHTA and CDR2 is FQGNSA. The chain's CDR3 is CASSLDPGVYGYTF. The CDR3 nucleotides are TGTGCCAGCAGCTTGGATCCAGGGGTCTATGGCTACACCTTC.

This clone was seen a few times. The chain's CDR3 is CASSLDRVGYTF. In DNA form, the CDR3 reads TGTGCCAGCAGCCTTGACAGGGTTGGCTACACCTTC. J is TRBJ1-2 and V is TRBV5-4; the match to TRBD1 covers 7 bases. The CDR3 consists of 12 residues. The ends lost 4 bases at V and 7 bases at J; junction bases unmatched: 4. Looked up from germline, CDR1 is SGHNT and CDR2 is YYREEE (reference sequence).

This clone appeared a few times. The chain carries TRBV6-1 and TRBJ1-1; weak D call: TRBD1 (5 bases). Germline CDR1 MNHNS, CDR2 SASEGT. The CDR3 covers 11 residues. The V and J ends lost 1 base and 11 bases respectively, with 8 bases between them. The chain's CDR3 is CASSEGDWAFF. As DNA, the CDR3 is TGTGCCAGCAGTGAAGGGGACTGGGCTTTCTTT.

The chain uses TRBV18 and TRBJ2-5, with 8 bases lining up with TRBD2. CDR3 size: 16 residues. Germline CDR1 and CDR2: KGHSH and LQKENI. V lost 4 bases, J lost 4 bases, and 11 bases stayed unmatched. The CDR3 region is CASSQSGGLARETQYF. CDR3 sequence (DNA): TGTGCCAGCTCACAATCGGGGGGGCTGGCGCGAGAGACCCAGTACTTC.

This rearrangement joins TRBV3-1 (or the pseudogene TRBV3-2) to TRBJ2-7; TRBD1 aligns across 8 bases. Trimming removed 4 bases from V and 0 bases from J; junction bases left unmatched: 5. Per germline, CDR1 LGHDT and CDR2 YNNKEL (reference sequence). This CDR3 has 15 amino acids. CDR3 protein: CASSLDRGGSYEQYF. The DNA for the CDR3 is TGTGCCAGCAGCCTCGACAGGGGCGGCTCCTACGAGCAGTACTTC.

The chain combines TRBV5-5 with TRBJ1-6, with D maybe TRBD1 (6 bases). Germline CDR1 SGHKS, CDR2 YYEKEE (reference sequence). The V and J ends lost 0 bases and 7 bases respectively, with 8 bases between them. This CDR3 comprises 14 residues. The CDR3 nucleotides read TGTGCCAGCAGCTTGGGGCAGGGGAATTCACCCCTCCACTTT. Amino acid sequence: CASSLGQGNSPLHF.

The J gene is TRBJ2-1, the V gene TRBV7-6, with 9 bases aligning to TRBD2. J lost 5 bases, V lost 1 base, and 3 bases had no gene match. Per germline, CDR1 SGHVS and CDR2 FNYEAQ. The CDR3 spans 15 residues. CDR3 in DNA: TGTGCCAGCAGCTTAGGTCTAGCGGGGAACAATGAGCAGTTCTTC. This sequence encodes CASSLGLAGNNEQFF.

V and J are TRBV19 and TRBJ1-2; no clear D gene. Trimming pared 5 bases from V and 7 bases from J, leaving 8 bases between. CDR3 length: 11 amino acids. CDR1 and CDR2 (germline): LNHDA, SQIVND (reference sequence). The CDR3 reads CASSLTGGYTF. CDR3 DNA: TGTGCCAGTAGTTTGACTGGTGGCTACACCTTC.

The chain has TRBV28 and TRBJ1-1; 7 nucleotides line up with TRBD1. The CDR3 has 13 residues. V lost 6 bases and J lost 5; bases outside the gene matches: 6. Germline V gene data show CDR1 as MDHEN and CDR2 as SYDVKM. The CDR3 DNA sequence: TGTGCCAGCAGCCGGAGGGACAGAACTGAAGCTTTCTTT. Its protein product is CASSRRDRTEAFF.

The rearrangement uses TRBV6-5 and TRBJ1-5; weak D call: TRBD1 (6 bases). The V gene lost 7 bases and the J gene lost 3 bases, with 13 bases spanning the gap. Germline V lookup: CDR1 MNHEY, CDR2 SVGAGI. The CDR3 consists of 14 residues. The CDR3 DNA reads as TGTGCCAGCACTCCTGGACAGAACAATCAGCCCCAGCATTTT. It encodes CASTPGQNNQPQHF.

This chain uses TRBV5-1 with TRBJ1-1; D perhaps matches TRBD1 (6 bases). This CDR3 spans 16 amino acids. Germline values: CDR1 SGHRS, CDR2 YFSETQ. Trimming pared 0 bases from V and 0 bases from J, leaving 12 bases between. The CDR3 is CASSLGAGDVNTEAFF. The CDR3 nucleotides read TGCGCCAGCAGCTTGGGGGCAGGGGACGTGAACACTGAAGCTTTCTTT. Filled out from reference TRBV5-1 and TRBJ1-1, the complete variable domain reads KAGVTQTPRYLIKTRGQQVTLSCSPISGHRSVSWYQQTPGQGLQFLFEYFSETQRNKGNFPGRFSGRQFSNSRSEMNVSTLELGDSALYLCASSLGAGDVNTEAFFGQGTRLTVV.

This chain uses TRBV5-6 with TRBJ1-1; D ambiguous. Germline V gene data show CDR1 as SGHDT and CDR2 as YYEEEE. CDR3 length: 14 residues. V lost 0 bases and J 4 bases, leaving 10 bases between the germline ends. The CDR3 region has the DNA TGTGCCAGCAGCTTGGGTCAAGGAGGCACTGAAGCTTTCTTT. It codes for CASSLGQGGTEAFF.

V usage is TRBV7-3 and J usage is TRBJ2-7, with TRBD1 matching 9 bases. With V trimmed by 4 bases and J by 7 bases, 20 bases remained unmatched. Germline assignment: CDR1 SGHTA and CDR2 FQGTGA. CDR3 length: 18 residues. As DNA, the CDR3 is TGTGCCAGCAGCTCATATGACCGGGACAGGGAGCCTTTGGGTGAGCAGTACTTC. This sequence encodes CASSSYDRDREPLGEQYF.

The V call is TRBV18, the J call TRBJ2-2, with a possible D match to TRBD2 (5 bases). The CDR3 spans 16 residues. V lost 5 bases and J 7 bases, leaving 20 bases between the germline ends. Germline CDR1 and CDR2: KGHSH and LQKENI. CDR3 region: CASSSTREGIGGELFF. The CDR3, as DNA: TGTGCCAGCTCATCAACGAGGGAAGGCATTGGCGGGGAGCTGTTTTTT.

This clone was seen only a few times. V gene TRBV4-3 combines with J gene TRBJ2-2, with D perhaps TRBD1 (7 bases). Trimming cost V 3 bases and J 6 bases, with 20 bases left between them. Germline CDR1 and CDR2: LGHNA and YSLEER. The length of the CDR3 is 17 residues. The CDR3, as DNA: TGCGCCAGCAGCCATACAGGGGCCGCGGGGTGGGCCGGGGAGCTGTTTTTT. Residues: CASSHTGAAGWAGELFF.

This rearrangement joins TRBV2 to TRBJ2-3, with 9 bases fitting TRBD2. CDR3 length: 17 amino acids. The germline V gene has CDR1 SNHLY and CDR2 FYNNEI. Trimming removed 4 bases from V and 5 bases from J; junction bases left unmatched: 13. The CDR3 loop reads CASSAPPSGVVVDTQYF. The CDR3 DNA reads as TGTGCCAGCAGTGCCCCGCCTAGCGGGGTAGTGGTAGATACGCAGTATTTT. Filled out from reference TRBV2 and TRBJ2-3, the complete variable domain reads EPEVTQTPSHQVTQMGQEVILRCVPISNHLYFYWYRQILGQKVEFLVSFYNNEISEKSEIFDDQFSVERPDGSNFTLKIRSTKLEDSAMYFCASSAPPSGVVVDTQYFGPGTRLTVL.

V is TRBV6-2 or TRBV6-3 and J is TRBJ1-2; 9 positions agree with TRBD1. CDR3 length: 14 amino acids. Trimming cost V 6 bases and J 3 bases; bases outside gene matches: 5. Per the germline V gene, CDR1 is MNHEY and CDR2 is SVGEGT. The CDR3 coding sequence is TGTGCCAGCAGCGACGGACAGGGGTACTATGGCTACACCTTC. Protein: CASSDGQGYYGYTF.

J is TRBJ1-2 and V is TRBV28; weak D call: TRBD1 (6 bases). Trimming removed 1 base at V and 6 bases at J, with 12 bases between. CDR3 size: 14 residues. CDR1 is MDHEN, CDR2 SYDVKM, per germline. In DNA, the CDR3 is TGTGCCAGCAGTTTATTTCAGGGGCAGAATGGCTACACCTTC. Translating gives CASSLFQGQNGYTF.

The chain uses TRBV28 and TRBJ2-2, with a possible D match to TRBD1 (6 bases). The CDR3 is 15 amino acids. The germline V and J ends were trimmed by 6 bases and 2 bases, with 13 bases remaining between them. Germline V gives CDR1 MDHEN, CDR2 SYDVKM. The CDR3 is CASSRDNRNTGELFF. The DNA of the CDR3 is TGTGCCAGCAGCCGGGACAACCGAAACACCGGGGAGCTGTTTTTT. Full variable domain (outside the CDR3, taken from reference TRBV28 and TRBJ2-2): DVKVTQSSRYLVKRTGEKVFLECVQDMDHENMFWYRQDPGLGLRLIYFSYDVKMKEKGDIPEGYSVSREKKERFSLILESASTNQTSMYLCASSRDNRNTGELFFGEGSRLTVL.

The V gene is TRBV28, the J gene TRBJ2-1; D perhaps matches TRBD2 (5 bases). V was cut by 10 bases and J by 6 bases, with 16 bases left in between. CDR1 is MDHEN and CDR2 is SYDVKM in the germline V gene. This CDR3 has 13 amino acids. CDR3 nucleotide sequence: TGTGCCACCGTGATGAGGCTAGCCAATGAGCAGTTCTTC. It yields the protein CATVMRLANEQFF.

The CDR3 is CSALQGGELFF. Here the CDR3 DNA reads TGCAGTGCTCTACAGGGCGGGGAGCTGTTTTTT. J is TRBJ2-2 and V is TRBV20-1; TRBD1 might be the D (6 bases). CDR3 length: 11 residues. CDR1 and CDR2 (germline): DFQATT, SNEGSKA (reference sequence). V was pared by 5 bases and J by 7 bases, with 8 bases between.